This TCR beta chain appears in the sequencing data of a study of Ad26.COV2.S vaccination and SARS-CoV-2 variants. Study-wide findings and caveats: Substantial response breadth was reportedly seen for spike-specific CD8+ and CD4+ T cells after vaccination.

In regard to this clone: The antigen is not known.

This CDR3 has 11 residues. The germline V gene encodes CDR1 DFQATT and CDR2 SNEGSKA (reference sequence). With 8 bases removed from V and 5 bases from J, the gap between germline ends came to 11 bases. The table came from immunoSEQ multiplex PCR; TCRdb's copy has only in-frame clones and leaves some out. The sample contains about 680,000 clones, roughly 90% of which appear only once. The treatment is: about 20 received Ad26.COV2.S at low or high dose, single or two shots; 5 received placebo; per-sample allocation not given. After the first vaccine or placebo injection, samples were drawn on day 63. This rearrangement joins TRBV20-1 to TRBJ2-3, with D possibly matching TRBD2 (5 bases). Sequenced here: peripheral blood, sampled in a trial of Ad26.COV2.S vaccine versus placebo. The TCR comes from a person between 18 and 65 years old who received the Ad26.COV2.S COVID-19 vaccine or a placebo. The CDR3 DNA follows: TGCAGTCTGCTAGCAGTAGATACGCAGTATTTT. Its translation: CSLLAVDTQYF.